This T cell receptor (beta chain) was found in a study of T cell changes during pregnancy in multiple sclerosis. Sequencing used immunoSEQ multiplex PCR; TCRdb keeps in-frame clones, though not all of them. In the table there are approximately 50,000 clones, around nine tenths of which are singletons. This specimen was CD4+ T cells from peripheral blood mononuclear cells, taken after pregnancy. This clonotype was obtained from a female donor with multiple sclerosis, enrolled in a pregnancy study.

In nucleotides, the CDR3 is TGTGCCAGCTCACTACTCAACGTACCCTACAATGAGCAGTTCTTC. Its translation is CASSLLNVPYNEQFF. The chain combines TRBV18 with TRBJ2-1; no reliable D call. The germline V gene has CDR1 KGHSH and CDR2 LQKENI. Trimming took off 4 bases at V and 2 bases at J, with 12 bases between the two ends. The CDR3 is 15 residues long.